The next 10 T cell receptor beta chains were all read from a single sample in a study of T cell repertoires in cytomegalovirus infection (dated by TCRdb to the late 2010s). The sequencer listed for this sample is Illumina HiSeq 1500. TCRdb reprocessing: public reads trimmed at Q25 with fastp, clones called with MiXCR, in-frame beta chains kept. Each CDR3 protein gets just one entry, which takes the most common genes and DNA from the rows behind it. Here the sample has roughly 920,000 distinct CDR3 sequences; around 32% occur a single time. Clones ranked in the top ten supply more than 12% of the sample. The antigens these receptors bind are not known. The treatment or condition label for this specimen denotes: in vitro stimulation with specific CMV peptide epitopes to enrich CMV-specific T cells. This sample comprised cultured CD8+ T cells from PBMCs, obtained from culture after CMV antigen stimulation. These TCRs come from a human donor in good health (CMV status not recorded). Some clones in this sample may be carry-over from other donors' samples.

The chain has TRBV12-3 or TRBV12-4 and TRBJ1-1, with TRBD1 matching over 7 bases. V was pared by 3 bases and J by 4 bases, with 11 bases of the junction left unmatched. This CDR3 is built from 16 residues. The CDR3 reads CASSFDIRGQGTEAFF. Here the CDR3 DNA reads TGTGCCAGCAGTTTTGATATAAGGGGGCAAGGCACTGAAGCTTTCTTT.

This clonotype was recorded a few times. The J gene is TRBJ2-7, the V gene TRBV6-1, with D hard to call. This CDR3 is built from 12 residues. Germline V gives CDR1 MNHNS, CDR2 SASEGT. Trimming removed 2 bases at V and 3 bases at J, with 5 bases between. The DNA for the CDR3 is TGTGCCAGCAGTGAATACGTCTACGAGCAGTACTTC. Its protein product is CASSEYVYEQYF.

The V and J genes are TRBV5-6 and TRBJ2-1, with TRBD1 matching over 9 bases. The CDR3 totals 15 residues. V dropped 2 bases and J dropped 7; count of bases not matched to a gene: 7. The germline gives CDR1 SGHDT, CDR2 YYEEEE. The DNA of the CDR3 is TGTGCCAGCAGCTTTATCGGACAGGGGTCGAATGAGCAGTTCTTC. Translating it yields CASSFIGQGSNEQFF.

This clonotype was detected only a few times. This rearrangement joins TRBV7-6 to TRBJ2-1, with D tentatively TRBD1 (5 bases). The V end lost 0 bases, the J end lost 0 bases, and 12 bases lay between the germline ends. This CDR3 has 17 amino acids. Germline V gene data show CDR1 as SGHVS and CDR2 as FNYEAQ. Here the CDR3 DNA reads TGTGCCAGCAGCTTAGCCCCGACAGAGAGCTCCTACAATGAGCAGTTCTTC. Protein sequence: CASSLAPTESSYNEQFF.

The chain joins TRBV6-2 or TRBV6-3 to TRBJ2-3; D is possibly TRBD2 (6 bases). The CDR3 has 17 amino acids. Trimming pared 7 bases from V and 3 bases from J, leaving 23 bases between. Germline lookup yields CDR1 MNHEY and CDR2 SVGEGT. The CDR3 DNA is TGTGCCAGCACCCTGAGGGGCGCGGGACGGTCGACAGATACGCAGTATTTT. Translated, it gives CASTLRGAGRSTDTQYF.

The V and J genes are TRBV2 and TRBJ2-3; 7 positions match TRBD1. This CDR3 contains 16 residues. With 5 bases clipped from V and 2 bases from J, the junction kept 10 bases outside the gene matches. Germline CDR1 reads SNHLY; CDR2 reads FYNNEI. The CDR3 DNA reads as TGTGCCAGCAGTCCAGGGACAGCCAGATACACAGATACGCAGTATTTT. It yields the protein CASSPGTARYTDTQYF.

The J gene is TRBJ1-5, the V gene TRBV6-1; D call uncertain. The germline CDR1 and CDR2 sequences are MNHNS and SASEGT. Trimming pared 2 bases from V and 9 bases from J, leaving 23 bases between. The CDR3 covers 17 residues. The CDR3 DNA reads TGTGCCAGCAGTGAAACCCCGGAGAACATTGGGTATCCGCCCCAGCATTTT. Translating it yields CASSETPENIGYPPQHF.

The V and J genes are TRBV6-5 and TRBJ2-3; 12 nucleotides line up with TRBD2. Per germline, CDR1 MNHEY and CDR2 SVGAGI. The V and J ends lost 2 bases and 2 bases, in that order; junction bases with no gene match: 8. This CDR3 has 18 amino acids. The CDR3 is CASSYLAGGPSYTDTQYF. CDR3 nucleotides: TGTGCCAGCAGTTACCTAGCGGGGGGGCCTTCATACACAGATACGCAGTATTTT.

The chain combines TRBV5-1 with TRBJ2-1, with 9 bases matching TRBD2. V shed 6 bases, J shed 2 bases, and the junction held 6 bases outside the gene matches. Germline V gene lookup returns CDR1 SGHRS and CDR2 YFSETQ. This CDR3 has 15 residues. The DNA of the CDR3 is TGCGCCAGCAACCTAATAGCGGGGGCCTACAATGAGCAGTTCTTC. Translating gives CASNLIAGAYNEQFF.

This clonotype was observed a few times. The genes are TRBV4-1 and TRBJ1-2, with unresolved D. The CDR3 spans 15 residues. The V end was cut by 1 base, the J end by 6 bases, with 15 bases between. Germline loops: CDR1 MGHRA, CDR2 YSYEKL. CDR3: CASSQAAMGFNGYTF. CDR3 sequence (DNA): TGCGCCAGCAGCCAAGCTGCCATGGGGTTTAATGGCTACACCTTC.